The 9 T cell receptor beta chains below all came from one sample that was sequenced in a study of T cell repertoires in cytomegalovirus infection. From the reads, TCRdb called clonotypes with MiXCR, one entry per CDR3 protein. The repertoire has more than 140,000 distinct CDR3 sequences, 5.5% to 7% of them found once; the top ten carry about 20%. The sequenced sample consisted of PBMCs. These TCRs come from a human donor in good health (CMV status not recorded). Some clones in this sample may be carry-over from other donors' samples.

This clonotype was counted at least ten times. V and J are TRBV3-1 and TRBJ2-4, with D uncertain. Trimming removed 0 bases from V and 1 base from J, with 13 bases in between. The CDR3 is 17 residues long. Per the germline V gene, CDR1 is LGHDT and CDR2 is YNNKEL (reference sequence). This CDR3 is CASSQDSRPLAKNIQYF. In nucleotides, the CDR3 is TGTGCCAGCAGCCAAGATAGTAGGCCACTGGCCAAAAACATTCAGTACTTC.

This clonotype was counted many times. The chain has TRBV7-3 and TRBJ2-1; 9 bases line up with TRBD1. The CDR3 is 17 amino acids. Germline V lookup: CDR1 SGHTA, CDR2 FQGTGA. V was pared by 5 bases and J by 3 bases, with 11 bases of the junction left unmatched. The CDR3 region has the DNA TGTGCCAGCAGCACCCTACCGGGACAGGGCGACTACAATGAGCAGTTCTTC. As protein: CASSTLPGQGDYNEQFF. The full variable domain, in which reference TRBV7-3 and TRBJ2-1 provide the parts outside the CDR3, is GAGVSQTPSNKVTEKGKYVELRCDPISGHTALYWYRQSLGQGPEFLIYFQGTGAADDSGLPNDRFFAVRPEGSVSTLKIQRTERGDSAVYLCASSTLPGQGDYNEQFFGPGTRLTVL.

The sample holds many counts of this clonotype. J is TRBJ2-5 and V is TRBV7-9, with TRBD1 as a possible D gene (6 bases). Deletions cut 5 bases from V and 3 bases from J, with 13 bases between. The CDR3 is 14 residues long. In germline, CDR1 is SEHNR, CDR2 FQNEAQ (reference sequence). The CDR3 DNA reads as TGTGCCAGCAGCATTTACAGGGATGAAGAGACCCAGTACTTC. Its translation: CASSIYRDEETQYF.

This clonotype was detected ten times or more. Written as DNA, the CDR3 is TGTGCCAGCAGCTTAAGCTCGGATGTTAGCGGGGGGCCTACAGATACGCAGTATTTT. Amino acid sequence: CASSLSSDVSGGPTDTQYF. The chain links TRBV7-2 to TRBJ2-3; 10 bases agree with TRBD2. Looked up from germline, CDR1 is SGHTA and CDR2 is FQGNSA. This CDR3 region has 19 residues. The junction had 14 bases not matched to a gene; V was cut back by 2 bases and J by 3 bases.

This clonotype came up many times. V usage is TRBV2 and J usage is TRBJ1-4, with D perhaps matching TRBD1 (5 bases). Between the trimmed V and J ends, which lost 3 bases and 5 bases, there was a span of 19 bases. The CDR3 covers 17 residues. CDR1 SNHLY and CDR2 FYNNEI come from the germline V gene. The CDR3 reads CASSDPSYDSWNEKLFF. DNA of the CDR3: TGTGCCAGCAGTGACCCCTCCTACGACAGTTGGAATGAAAAACTGTTTTTT. The full variable domain, completed using reference TRBV2 and TRBJ1-4, is EPEVTQTPSHQVTQMGQEVILRCVPISNHLYFYWYRQILGQKVEFLVSFYNNEISEKSEIFDDQFSVERPDGSNFTLKIRSTKLEDSAMYFCASSDPSYDSWNEKLFFGSGTQLSVL.

The chain links TRBV9 to TRBJ1-1; TRBD1 matches at 9 bases. The CDR3 is made up of 16 amino acids. CDR1 and CDR2 (germline): SGDLS, YYNGEE. Trimming cost V 4 bases and J 1 base; bases outside gene matches: 8. For the CDR3, the DNA is TGTGCCAGCAGCTCAGGACAGGGGCCGAGGAACACTGAAGCTTTCTTT. Residues: CASSSGQGPRNTEAFF.

Only a few counts were recorded for this clonotype. The V gene is TRBV20-1, the J gene TRBJ2-3; a possible D gene is TRBD1 (5 bases). The CDR3 spans 15 residues. The germline CDR1 and CDR2 sequences are DFQATT and SNEGSKA (reference sequence). With 3 bases removed from V and 4 bases from J, the gap between germline ends came to 17 bases. The CDR3 spells CSASRLTTGADTQYF. CDR3 nucleotide sequence: TGCAGTGCTAGTCGGCTAACAACAGGAGCAGATACGCAGTATTTT.

This clonotype was picked up a small number of times. V gene TRBV11-2 combines with J gene TRBJ2-5, with no clear D. Trimming took 4 bases from V and 2 from J, leaving 14 bases between them. This CDR3 comprises 15 residues. In germline, CDR1 is SGHAT, CDR2 FQNNGV. CDR3 loop: CASSSPWAGQETQYF. CDR3 coding DNA: TGTGCCAGCAGCTCCCCCTGGGCAGGACAAGAGACCCAGTACTTC. Complete variable domain (other parts from reference TRBV11-2 and TRBJ2-5): EAGVAQSPRYKIIEKRQSVAFWCNPISGHATLYWYQQILGQGPKLLIQFQNNGVVDDSQLPKDRFSAERLKGVDSTLKIQPAKLEDSAVYLCASSSPWAGQETQYFGPGTRLLVL.

The chain employs TRBV20-1 and TRBJ1-2; D gene ambiguous. In germline, CDR1 is DFQATT, CDR2 SNEGSKA (reference sequence). The germline V and J ends were trimmed by 0 bases and 4 bases, with 15 bases remaining between them. The CDR3 is 15 residues long. The CDR3, as DNA: TGCAGTGCTAGAGAGCCCCGGGGATCGGTCTATGGCTACACCTTC. This encodes CSAREPRGSVYGYTF.